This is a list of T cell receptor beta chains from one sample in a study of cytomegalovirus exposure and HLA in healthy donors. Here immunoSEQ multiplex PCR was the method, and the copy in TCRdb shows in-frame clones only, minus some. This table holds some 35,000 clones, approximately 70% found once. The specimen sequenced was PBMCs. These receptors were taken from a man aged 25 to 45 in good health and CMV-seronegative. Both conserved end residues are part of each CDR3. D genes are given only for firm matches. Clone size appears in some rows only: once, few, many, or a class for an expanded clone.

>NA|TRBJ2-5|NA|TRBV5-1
TGCGCCAGCAGCCGGGACACGAAAGAGACCCAGTACTTC
CASSRDTKETQYF
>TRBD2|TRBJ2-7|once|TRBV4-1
TGCGCCAGCAGCGAAGGACTAGCGGGGGTCTCCTCCTACGAGCAGTACTTC
CASSEGLAGVSSYEQYF
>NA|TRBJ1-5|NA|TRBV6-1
TGTGCCAGCAGTGAAGCCAACAATCAGCCCCAGCATTTT
CASSEANNQPQHF
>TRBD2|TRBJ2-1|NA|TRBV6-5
TGTGCCAGCAGCGGCCTAGCGGGGGGGTACAATGAGCAGTTCTTC
CASSGLAGGYNEQFF
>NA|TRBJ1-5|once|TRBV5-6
TGTGCCAGCAGCTCCCGGATGGTGGGGGGGGTGGCGCCCCAGCATTTT
CASSSRMVGGVAPQHF
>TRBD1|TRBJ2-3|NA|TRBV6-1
TGTGCCAGCAGTGTCACAGGGGACACAGATACGCAGTATTTT
CASSVTGDTDTQYF
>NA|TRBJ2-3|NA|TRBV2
TGTGCCAGCAGCACAGGGATTACTAGCACAGATACGCAGTATTTT
CASSTGITSTDTQYF
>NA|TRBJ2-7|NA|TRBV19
TGTGCCAGTACCTCGGCTATACGAGGCGAGCAGTACTTC
CASTSAIRGEQYF
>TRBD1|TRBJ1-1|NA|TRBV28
TGTGCCAGCAGCCCTTCCCCTGGACAGGGAGGCACTGAAGCTTTCTTT
CASSPSPGQGGTEAFF
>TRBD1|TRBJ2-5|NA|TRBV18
TGTGCCAGCTCACCGGGACAGCAAGAGACCCAGTACTTC
CASSPGQQETQYF
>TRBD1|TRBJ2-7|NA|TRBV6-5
TGTGCCAGCAGTTACTTGGGGACAGGCTCCTACGAGCAGTACTTC
CASSYLGTGSYEQYF
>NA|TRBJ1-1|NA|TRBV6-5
TGTGCCAGCAGTTACTCTGCAGGGGACACTGAAGCTTTCTTT
CASSYSAGDTEAFF
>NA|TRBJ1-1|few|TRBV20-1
TGCAGTGCTAGAGAGCAGGGGCACGCTTTCTTT
CSAREQGHAFF
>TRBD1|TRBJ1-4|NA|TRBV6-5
TGTGCCAGCAGTTACTCGTGGGACAGGATCGGAAAACTGTTTTTT
CASSYSWDRIGKLFF
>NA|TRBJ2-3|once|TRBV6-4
TGTGCCAGCAGTGACTCTAGTATGGGAGACACAGATACGCAGTATTTT
CASSDSSMGDTDTQYF
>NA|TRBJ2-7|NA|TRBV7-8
TGTGCCAGCAGCAAAATGGACAGATCTTACGAGCAGTACTTC
CASSKMDRSYEQYF
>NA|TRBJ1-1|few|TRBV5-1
TGCGCCAGCAGCTCCGCGGGGATGAACACTGAAGCTTTCTTT
CASSSAGMNTEAFF
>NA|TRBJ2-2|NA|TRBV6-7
TGTGCCAGCAGAATCGCCGGGACAACCGAAAGGAACACCGGGGAGCTGTTTTTT
CASRIAGTTERNTGELFF
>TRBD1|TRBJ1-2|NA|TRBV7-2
TGTGCCAGCAGCTTAGCTCCAGGGGGAATTAACTATGGCTACACCTTC
CASSLAPGGINYGYTF
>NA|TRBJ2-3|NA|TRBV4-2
TGTGCCAGCAGCCAAGATCGGGGTAACTTAGGGATAGATACGCAGTATTTT
CASSQDRGNLGIDTQYF
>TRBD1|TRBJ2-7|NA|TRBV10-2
TGCGCCAGCAGTCCCGGGACAGGTTACGAGCAGTACTTC
CASSPGTGYEQYF
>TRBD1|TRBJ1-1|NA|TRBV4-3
TGCGCCAGCAGCCAACGACCTGGACAGGGGTTTACTGAAGCTTTCTTT
CASSQRPGQGFTEAFF
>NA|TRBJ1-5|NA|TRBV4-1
TGCGCCAGCAGCGCTTCGGTCTGGACAGGCAATCAGCCCCAGCATTTT
CASSASVWTGNQPQHF
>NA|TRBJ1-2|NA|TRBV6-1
TGTGCCACCACGGACAGCCTCAACTATGGCTACACCTTC
CATTDSLNYGYTF
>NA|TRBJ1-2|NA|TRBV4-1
TGCGCCAGCAGCCAAGTTGAAGCTGTTAACTATGGCTACACCTTC
CASSQVEAVNYGYTF
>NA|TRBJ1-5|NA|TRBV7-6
TGTGCCAGCAGCTTAGGCCCGGGATCGAATCAGCCCCAGCATTTT
CASSLGPGSNQPQHF
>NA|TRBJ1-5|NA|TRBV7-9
TGTGCCAGCAGCTTAGCGATCAGGGATCAGCCCCAGCATTTT
CASSLAIRDQPQHF
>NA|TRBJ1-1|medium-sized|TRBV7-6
TGTGCCAGCAGCTTAAGACGGGACACTGAAGCTTTCTTT
CASSLRRDTEAFF
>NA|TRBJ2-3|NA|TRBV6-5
TGTGCCAGCAGTCCCACGAGGCAGCGACCGGCGCAGTATTTT
CASSPTRQRPAQYF
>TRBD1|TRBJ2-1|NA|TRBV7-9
TGTGCCAGCAGCTTGGCCACAGGGGCCTACAATGAGCAGTTCTTC
CASSLATGAYNEQFF
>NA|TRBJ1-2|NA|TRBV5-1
TGCGCCAGCAGCTTGAGACTAAACTATGGCTACACCTTC
CASSLRLNYGYTF
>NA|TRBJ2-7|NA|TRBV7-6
TGTGCCAGCAGCTTATTCCTTCGGGGGGCGGGCGAGCAGTACTTC
CASSLFLRGAGEQYF
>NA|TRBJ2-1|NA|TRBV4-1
TGCGCCAGCAGCCAAGATCTTGTTTCTGCCCTGGAGACTAGTGTAGATGAGCAGTTCTTC
CASSQDLVSALETSVDEQFF
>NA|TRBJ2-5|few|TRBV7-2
TGTGCCAGCAGCTCCGGCTCGACTAGCCAAGAGACCCAGTACTTC
CASSSGSTSQETQYF
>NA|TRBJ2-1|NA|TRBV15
TGTGCCACCAGCAGAGTGTTAGCTAATGAGCAGTTCTTC
CATSRVLANEQFF
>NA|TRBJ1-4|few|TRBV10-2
TGCGCCAGCCGTGGTCGGAGGTCTAATGAAAAACTGTTTTTT
CASRGRRSNEKLFF
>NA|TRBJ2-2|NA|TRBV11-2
TGTGCCAGCAGCTTAGCGGGGGGCGGGGGCACCGGGGAGCTGTTTTTT
CASSLAGGGGTGELFF
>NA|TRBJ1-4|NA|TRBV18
TGTGCCAGCTCACCCGGGCAGGGAAATGAAAAACTGTTTTTT
CASSPGQGNEKLFF
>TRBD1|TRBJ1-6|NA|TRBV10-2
TGCGCCAGCAGTGTGGGACAGGCAACCAATTCACCCCTCCACTTT
CASSVGQATNSPLHF
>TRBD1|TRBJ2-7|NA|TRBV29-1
TGCAGCGTCCGGACAGGGGGCCAATACGAGCAGTACTTC
CSVRTGGQYEQYF